The 24 T cell receptor beta chains in this list originate from one sample, sequenced in a study of T cells after yellow fever vaccination. TCRdb itself ran the 5' RACE reads through MiXCR, one entry per CDR3 protein. The data hold under 400,000 distinct CDR3 sequences, with around a tenth observed a single time. Specimen: PBMCs, collected on the day of the first yellow fever vaccination. These receptors all stem from a man aged 18 to 29 who received the YFV17D yellow fever vaccine.

The rearrangement uses TRBV7-9 and TRBJ2-7; 7 positions match TRBD2. J lost 6 bases, V lost 5 bases, and 13 bases had no gene match. Looked up from germline, CDR1 is SEHNR and CDR2 is FQNEAQ (reference sequence). This CDR3 is built from 15 residues. CDR3 DNA sequence: TGTGCCAGCAGCCCCCGGACCAGGCCGGGGGGCGAGCAGTACTTC. It translates to CASSPRTRPGGEQYF.

There are many counts of this clonotype. V usage is TRBV3-1 and J usage is TRBJ2-7; D is possibly TRBD1 (6 bases). With 4 bases removed from V and 2 bases from J, the gap between germline ends came to 6 bases. The germline CDR1 and CDR2 sequences are LGHDT and YNNKEL (reference sequence). The CDR3 has 12 residues. DNA for the CDR3: TGTGCCAGCAGCCCAGGGGCCTACGAGCAGTACTTC. Its translation is CASSPGAYEQYF.

This clonotype was counted a few times. The chain has TRBV14 and TRBJ2-6; D is ambiguous. Trimming left V 8 bases short and J 2 bases short, with 7 bases between. Germline V gene sequence: CDR1 SGHDN, CDR2 FVKESK. The CDR3 covers 13 residues. CDR3 sequence reads: CASGTPGANVLTF. CDR3 nucleotide sequence: TGTGCCAGCGGCACCCCTGGGGCCAACGTCCTGACTTTC. Combining the CDR3 with reference TRBV14 and TRBJ2-6 gives the whole variable domain EAGVTQFPSHSVIEKGQTVTLRCDPISGHDNLYWYRRVMGKEIKFLLHFVKESKQDESGMPNNRFLAERTGGTYSTLKVQPAELEDSGVYFCASGTPGANVLTFGAGSRLTVL.

This clonotype was recorded many times. The chain couples TRBV11-2 to TRBJ2-7, with 8 bases lining up with TRBD1. After removal of 0 bases from V and 2 bases from J, the junction contained 3 bases not matched to a gene. This CDR3 is built from 15 residues. Germline V gene sequence: CDR1 SGHAT, CDR2 FQNNGV. CDR3 amino acids: CASSLDGTGTYEQYF. The CDR3, as DNA: TGTGCCAGCAGCTTAGATGGGACAGGTACCTACGAGCAGTACTTC.

This clonotype has just a few counts. This sequence joins TRBV5-1 and TRBJ2-2; TRBD2 is a possible D gene (5 bases). From germline, CDR1 is SGHRS and CDR2 YFSETQ. The CDR3 length is 14 residues. V was trimmed by 5 bases and J by 3 bases, leaving 11 bases between them. CDR3 loop: CASRETTDTGELFF. The CDR3 DNA reads as TGCGCCAGCAGGGAGACTACGGACACCGGGGAGCTGTTTTTT. Supplemented by reference TRBV5-1 and TRBJ2-2, the full variable domain reads KAGVTQTPRYLIKTRGQQVTLSCSPISGHRSVSWYQQTPGQGLQFLFEYFSETQRNKGNFPGRFSGRQFSNSRSEMNVSTLELGDSALYLCASRETTDTGELFFGEGSRLTVL.

This rearrangement joins TRBV7-2 to TRBJ1-4, with 10 nucleotides matching TRBD1. The V and J ends lost 5 bases and 6 bases, in that order; junction bases with no gene match: 3. The CDR3 loop spans 14 amino acids. Germline V gene lookup returns CDR1 SGHTA and CDR2 FQGNSA. The CDR3 reads CASSRTGGYEKLFF. CDR3 DNA: TGTGCCAGCAGCAGGACAGGGGGTTATGAAAAACTGTTTTTT.

Worth noting for this clonotype: At one boundary the junction diverges from the germline segment, which might be a read error. The chain uses TRBV12-3 or TRBV12-4 and TRBJ1-3; D is ambiguous. The CDR3 has 15 residues. The CDR3 DNA reads TGTGCCAGCAGCGTGGACGGACGCTCTGGAAACTCCATATATTTT. It encodes CASSVDGRSGNSIYF.

Concerning this clonotype itself: A read error may produce the germline difference seen at one junction end. The CDR3 DNA sequence: TGTGCCACCAGCGGCGGACAGAGCTACGAGCTGTACTTC. This encodes CATSGGQSYELYF. The chain couples TRBV15 to TRBJ2-7; possibly TRBD1 for D (6 bases). CDR3 length: 13 residues. CDR1 is LNHNV and CDR2 is YYDKDF in the germline V gene (reference sequence).

In this sample, this clonotype turned up a few times. V and J are TRBV7-2 and TRBJ2-3, with TRBD2 matching over 15 bases. From germline, CDR1 is SGHTA and CDR2 FQGNSA. Unmatched junction bases numbered 8, after V lost 4 bases and J lost 6 bases. The CDR3 is 17 amino acids. The CDR3 DNA reads TGTGCCAGCAGCTCTTGGACTAGCGGGGGGGTTGGTGATACGCAGTATTTT. Amino acids: CASSSWTSGGVGDTQYF. The complete variable domain, with remaining parts taken from reference TRBV7-2 and TRBJ2-3, reads GAGVSQSPSNKVTEKGKDVELRCDPISGHTALYWYRQSLGQGLEFLIYFQGNSAPDKSGLPSDRFSAERTGGSVSTLTIQRTQQEDSAVYLCASSSWTSGGVGDTQYFGPGTRLTVL.

The genes are TRBV3-1 and TRBJ2-5; D is undetermined. This CDR3 contains 14 residues. With 4 bases removed from V and 0 bases from J, the gap between germline ends came to 9 bases. Looked up from germline, CDR1 is LGHDT and CDR2 is YNNKEL (reference sequence). Here the CDR3 reads CASSPALDQETQYF. In DNA form, the CDR3 reads TGTGCCAGCAGCCCGGCCCTGGACCAAGAGACCCAGTACTTC.

This clonotype was seen more than once but under ten times. The chain carries TRBV10-3 and TRBJ1-2, with D possibly TRBD1 on 5 matching bases. Germline-derived CDR1 and CDR2 are ENHRY and SYGVKD. Trimming left V 4 bases short and J 4 bases short, with 10 bases between. The CDR3 contains 13 residues. This chain's CDR3 is CAISGGDGYGYTF. For the CDR3, the DNA is TGTGCCATCAGTGGTGGGGACGGCTATGGCTACACCTTC.

CDR3: CASSLVGAGGTGELFF. DNA for the CDR3: TGTGCCAGCAGCTTAGTAGGAGCGGGGGGCACCGGGGAGCTGTTTTTT. The rearrangement links TRBV7-3 to TRBJ2-2, with 9 bases aligning to TRBD2. Germline V gives CDR1 SGHTA, CDR2 FQGTGA. Trimming at V came to 2 bases and at J to 4 bases, leaving 5 bases not matched to a gene. The CDR3 has 16 amino acids.

V and J are TRBV7-6 and TRBJ2-7; D not certain. V gave up 5 bases and J gave up 3 bases, with 11 bases separating them. Germline V gene data show CDR1 as SGHVS and CDR2 as FNYEAQ. This CDR3 has 13 amino acids. The CDR3 loop is CASSPGPNYEQYF. CDR3 DNA: TGTGCCAGCAGCCCCGGCCCCAACTACGAGCAGTACTTC.

In its sample, this clonotype was seen a few times. In DNA form, the CDR3 reads TGTGCCAGCAGTGAAGCGTTGCAGACCCAGTACTTC. Protein sequence: CASSEALQTQYF. The chain carries TRBV2 and TRBJ2-5; D call uncertain. The V end was cut by 0 bases, the J end by 6 bases, with 5 bases between. Germline V gene sequence: CDR1 SNHLY, CDR2 FYNNEI. This CDR3 spans 12 amino acids.

In this sample, this clonotype turned up a few times. The J gene is TRBJ2-5, the V gene TRBV7-9; TRBD2 might be the D (5 bases). The CDR3 spans 14 residues. Germline values: CDR1 SEHNR, CDR2 FQNEAQ (reference sequence). V lost 3 bases, J lost 4 bases, and 12 bases lay in between. DNA of the CDR3: TGTGCCAGCAGCTTGAGGGCTAGTCTAGAGACCCAGTACTTC. Amino acid sequence: CASSLRASLETQYF.

This chain joins TRBV5-4 and TRBJ2-2; 12 bases agree with TRBD2. Germline-derived CDR1 and CDR2 are SGHNT and YYREEE (reference sequence). The V segment lost 7 bases and the J segment 6 bases; nucleotides outside the gene matches: 7. The CDR3 runs to 15 residues. CDR3 bases: TGTGCCAGCCAATCTAGCGGGGGGGCCGCCGGGGAGCTGTTTTTT. This translates into CASQSSGGAAGELFF.

The table lists this clonotype with a few counts. The chain joins TRBV4-3 to TRBJ2-2, with a tentative D call TRBD2 (6 bases). V gave up 6 bases and J gave up 3 bases, with 11 bases separating them. The CDR3 is 14 amino acids. Germline lookup yields CDR1 LGHNA and CDR2 YSLEER. Written as DNA, the CDR3 is TGCGCCAGCAGTAGGGACTCCTACACCGGGGAGCTGTTTTTT. Its translation: CASSRDSYTGELFF.

In this sample, this clonotype turned up a few times. CDR3 sequence (DNA): TGTGCCAGCAGCGTAATGGGAGGGAACTATGGCTACACCTTC. Protein product: CASSVMGGNYGYTF. This chain uses TRBV9 with TRBJ1-2; D is uncertain. The CDR3 has 14 amino acids. Trimming pared 1 base from V and 2 bases from J, leaving 9 bases between. The germline V gene encodes CDR1 SGDLS and CDR2 YYNGEE.

In this sample, this clonotype turned up a few times. The chain uses TRBV9 and TRBJ1-1, with D uncertain. The CDR3 spans 14 residues. Germline CDR1 reads SGDLS; CDR2 reads YYNGEE. V was cut by 5 bases and J by 9 bases, with 20 bases left in between. CDR3 in DNA: TGTGCCAGCAGGAGGTCGAAACCCCCCCCAAAAGCTTTCTTT. Translation gives CASRRSKPPPKAFF.

The chain employs TRBV19 and TRBJ2-1, with 14 positions matching TRBD2. Per germline, CDR1 LNHDA and CDR2 SQIVND (reference sequence). J was trimmed by 2 bases and V by 3 bases; bases with no gene match: 6. CDR3 length: 18 residues. CDR3 in amino acids: CASSIGTSGGNTYNEQFF. Here the CDR3 DNA reads TGTGCCAGTAGTATCGGGACTAGCGGGGGAAATACCTACAATGAGCAGTTCTTC.

Only a few counts were recorded for this clonotype. The rearrangement uses TRBV29-1 and TRBJ2-5, with D maybe TRBD2 (5 bases). This CDR3 region has 12 residues. The V and J ends lost 2 bases and 4 bases respectively, with 8 bases between them. Germline CDR1 SQVTM, CDR2 ANQGSEA. As DNA, the CDR3 is TGCAGCGTTGAATTAGCGTCAGAGACCCAGTACTTC. Its protein is CSVELASETQYF.

The genes are TRBV24-1 and TRBJ2-3; TRBD1 might be the D (6 bases). V lost 4 bases and J lost 3, with 19 bases in between. This CDR3 has 17 residues. From germline, CDR1 is KGHDR and CDR2 SFDVKD. CDR3 bases: TGTGCCACCAGTGACCCCGCTTCAGGACAGTGGACAGATACGCAGTATTTT. Translating it yields CATSDPASGQWTDTQYF.

J is TRBJ2-4 and V is TRBV15; 12 bases are a match to TRBD2. Germline V gene data show CDR1 as LNHNV and CDR2 as YYDKDF (reference sequence). V dropped 0 bases and J dropped 6; count of bases not matched to a gene: 3. The CDR3 spans 16 residues. CDR3 sequence reads: CATSRDGGLAGNIQYF. CDR3 coding DNA: TGTGCCACCAGCAGAGATGGGGGACTAGCGGGAAACATTCAGTACTTC.

This clonotype was found a few times. This chain connects TRBV6-1 to TRBJ1-6; D is perhaps TRBD1 (6 bases). Germline CDR1 and CDR2: MNHNS and SASEGT. The CDR3 sequence is 14 residues long. V gave up 5 bases and J gave up 10 bases, with 15 bases separating them. The CDR3 DNA is TGTGCCAGCAGTCGGGGGCAGGGCTGGTCACCCCTCCACTTT. It codes for CASSRGQGWSPLHF.